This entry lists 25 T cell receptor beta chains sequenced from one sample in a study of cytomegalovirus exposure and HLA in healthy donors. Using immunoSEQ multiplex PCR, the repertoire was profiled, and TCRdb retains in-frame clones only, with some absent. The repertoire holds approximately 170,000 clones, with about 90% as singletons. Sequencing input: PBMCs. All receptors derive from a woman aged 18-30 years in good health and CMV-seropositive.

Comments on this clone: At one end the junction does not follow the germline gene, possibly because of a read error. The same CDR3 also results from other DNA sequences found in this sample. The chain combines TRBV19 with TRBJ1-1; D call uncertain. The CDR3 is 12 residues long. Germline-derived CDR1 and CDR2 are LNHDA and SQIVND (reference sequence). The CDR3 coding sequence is TGTGCCAGCAGTATATCGGGTTACGAAGCTTTCTTT. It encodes CASSISGYEAFF.

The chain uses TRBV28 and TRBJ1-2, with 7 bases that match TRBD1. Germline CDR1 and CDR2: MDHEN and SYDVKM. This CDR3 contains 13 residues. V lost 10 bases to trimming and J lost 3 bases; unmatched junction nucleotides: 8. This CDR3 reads CATDRQGYYGYTF. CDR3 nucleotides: TGTGCCACTGACCGACAGGGTTACTATGGCTACACCTTC.

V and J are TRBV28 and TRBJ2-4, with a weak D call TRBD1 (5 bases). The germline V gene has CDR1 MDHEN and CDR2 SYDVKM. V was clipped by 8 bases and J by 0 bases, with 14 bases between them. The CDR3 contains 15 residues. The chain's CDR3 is CASVGALLAKNIQYF. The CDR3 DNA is TGTGCCAGCGTTGGGGCCCTTCTAGCCAAAAACATTCAGTACTTC.

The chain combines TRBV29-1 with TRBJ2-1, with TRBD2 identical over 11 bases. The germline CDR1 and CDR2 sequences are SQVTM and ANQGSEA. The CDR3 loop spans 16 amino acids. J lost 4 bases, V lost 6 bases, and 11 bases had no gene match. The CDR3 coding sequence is TGCAGCGTCCTTAGCGGGGGGGCCAATTGGTACAATGAGCAGTTCTTC. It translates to CSVLSGGANWYNEQFF.

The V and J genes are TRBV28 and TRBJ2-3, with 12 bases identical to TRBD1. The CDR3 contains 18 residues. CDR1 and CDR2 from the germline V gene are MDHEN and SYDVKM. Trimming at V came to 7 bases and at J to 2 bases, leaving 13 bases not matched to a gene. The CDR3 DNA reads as TGTGCCAGCAACCTACCTTGGGGACAGGGGGCCTCCACAGATACGCAGTATTTT. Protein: CASNLPWGQGASTDTQYF.

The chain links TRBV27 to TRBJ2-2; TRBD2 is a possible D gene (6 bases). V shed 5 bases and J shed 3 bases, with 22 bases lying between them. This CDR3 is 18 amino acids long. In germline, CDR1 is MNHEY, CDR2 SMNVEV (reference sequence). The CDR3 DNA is TGTGCCAGCAGTCCTCCTAGCGCCTCACTAGTACACACCGGGGAGCTGTTTTTT. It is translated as CASSPPSASLVHTGELFF.

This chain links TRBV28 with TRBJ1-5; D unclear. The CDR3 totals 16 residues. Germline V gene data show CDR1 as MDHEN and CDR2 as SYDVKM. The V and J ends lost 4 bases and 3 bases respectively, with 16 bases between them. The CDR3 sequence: CASSSVEGVNNQPQHF. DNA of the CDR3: TGTGCCAGCAGTTCGGTGGAGGGAGTGAACAATCAGCCCCAGCATTTT.

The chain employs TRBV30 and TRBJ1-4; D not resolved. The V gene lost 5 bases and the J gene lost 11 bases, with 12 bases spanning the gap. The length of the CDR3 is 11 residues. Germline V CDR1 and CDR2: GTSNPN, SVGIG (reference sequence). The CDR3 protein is CAWGIRGKLFF. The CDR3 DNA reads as TGTGCCTGGGGGATTAGAGGGAAACTGTTTTTT.

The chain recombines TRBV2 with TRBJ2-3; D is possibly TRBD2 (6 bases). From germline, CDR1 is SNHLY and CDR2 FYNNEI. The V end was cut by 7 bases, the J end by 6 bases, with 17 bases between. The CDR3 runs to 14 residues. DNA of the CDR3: TGTGCCAGCACCCCCCGGGAGAGCTGGGATACGCAGTATTTT. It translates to CASTPRESWDTQYF.

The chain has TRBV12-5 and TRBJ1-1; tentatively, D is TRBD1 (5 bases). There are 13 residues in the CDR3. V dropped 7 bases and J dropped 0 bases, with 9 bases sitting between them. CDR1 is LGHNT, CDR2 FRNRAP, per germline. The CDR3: CASASGLNTEAFF. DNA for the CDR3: TGTGCTAGTGCCTCAGGGTTGAACACTGAAGCTTTCTTT.

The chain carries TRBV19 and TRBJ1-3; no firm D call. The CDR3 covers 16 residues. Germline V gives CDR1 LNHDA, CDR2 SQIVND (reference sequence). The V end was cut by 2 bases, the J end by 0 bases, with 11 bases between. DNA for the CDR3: TGTGCCAGTAGTATACCAGGATTGCTCTCTGGAAACACCATATATTTT. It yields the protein CASSIPGLLSGNTIYF.

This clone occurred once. CDR3 DNA: TGTGCCAGCAGACAGAGCTCCTATAATTCACCCCTCCACTTT. Translated: CASRQSSYNSPLHF. The J gene is TRBJ1-6, the V gene TRBV14; no clear D. Per the germline V gene, CDR1 is SGHDN and CDR2 is FVKESK. Trimming shortened V by 6 bases and J by 0 bases, and 6 bases separated the two germline ends. The CDR3 contains 14 residues.

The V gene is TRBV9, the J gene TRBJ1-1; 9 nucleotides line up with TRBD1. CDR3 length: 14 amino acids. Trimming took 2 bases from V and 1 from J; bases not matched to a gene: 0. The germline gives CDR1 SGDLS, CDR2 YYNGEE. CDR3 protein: CASSVDRGNTEAFF. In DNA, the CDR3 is TGTGCCAGCAGCGTGGACAGGGGGAACACTGAAGCTTTCTTT.

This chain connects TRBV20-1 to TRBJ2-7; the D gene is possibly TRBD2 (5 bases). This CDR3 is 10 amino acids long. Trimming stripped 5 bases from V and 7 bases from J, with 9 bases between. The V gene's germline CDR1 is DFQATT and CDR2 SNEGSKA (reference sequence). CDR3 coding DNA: TGCAGTGCTGGGAGTGTAGAGCAGTACTTC. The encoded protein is CSAGSVEQYF.

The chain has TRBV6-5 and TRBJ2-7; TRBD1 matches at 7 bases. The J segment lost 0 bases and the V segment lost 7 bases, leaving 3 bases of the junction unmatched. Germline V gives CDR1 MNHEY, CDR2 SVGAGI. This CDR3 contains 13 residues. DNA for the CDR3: TGTGCCAGCACCAGGGGGTTCTCCTACGAGCAGTACTTC. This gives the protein CASTRGFSYEQYF.

The CDR3 is CASTPGGMNTGELFF. The CDR3 DNA reads as TGTGCCAGTACCCCGGGGGGGATGAACACCGGGGAGCTGTTTTTT. The rearrangement joins TRBV19 to TRBJ2-2; 8 nucleotides align to TRBD2. Losses at the gene ends were 7 bases for V and 1 base for J; bases not matched to a gene: 5. The CDR3 is made up of 15 amino acids. Germline lookup yields CDR1 LNHDA and CDR2 SQIVND (reference sequence).

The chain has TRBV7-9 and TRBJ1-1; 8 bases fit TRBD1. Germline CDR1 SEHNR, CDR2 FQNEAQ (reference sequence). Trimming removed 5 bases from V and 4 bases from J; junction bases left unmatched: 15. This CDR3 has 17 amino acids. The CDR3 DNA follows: TGTGCCAGCAGCCCCTTTAACAGGGGGATCGGTGGCACTGAAGCTTTCTTT. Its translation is CASSPFNRGIGGTEAFF. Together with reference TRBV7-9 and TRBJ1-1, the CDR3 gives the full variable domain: DTGVSQNPRHKITKRGQNVTFRCDPISEHNRLYWYRQTLGQGPEFLTYFQNEAQLEKSRLLSDRFSAERPKGSFSTLEIQRTEQGDSAMYLCASSPFNRGIGGTEAFFGQGTRLTVV.

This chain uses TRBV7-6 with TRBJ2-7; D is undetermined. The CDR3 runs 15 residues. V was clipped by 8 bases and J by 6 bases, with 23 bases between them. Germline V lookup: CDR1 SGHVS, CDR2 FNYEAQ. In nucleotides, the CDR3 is TGTGCCAGCTCCCTCGTCGCCGAGGTACGAGGCGAGCAGTACTTC. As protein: CASSLVAEVRGEQYF.

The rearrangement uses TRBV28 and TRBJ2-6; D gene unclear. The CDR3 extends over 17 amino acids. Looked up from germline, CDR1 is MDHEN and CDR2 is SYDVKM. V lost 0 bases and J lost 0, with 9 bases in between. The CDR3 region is CASSLWSSDSGANVLTF. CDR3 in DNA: TGTGCCAGCAGTTTATGGAGCAGCGACTCTGGGGCCAACGTCCTGACTTTC.

Here the CDR3 reads CASSLGGLSTDTQYF. The CDR3, as DNA: TGTGCCAGCAGCCTCGGGGGTTTGAGCACAGATACGCAGTATTTT. The rearrangement uses TRBV11-3 and TRBJ2-3, with D possibly being TRBD2 (6 bases). The CDR3 is 15 residues long. Germline values: CDR1 SGHNT, CDR2 YENEEA. With 5 bases removed from V and 0 bases from J, the gap between germline ends came to 12 bases. Variable domain in full (rest from reference TRBV11-3 and TRBJ2-3): EAGVVQSPRYKIIEKKQPVAFWCNPISGHNTLYWYLQNLGQGPELLIRYENEEAVDDSQLPKDRFSAERLKGVDSTLKIQPAELGDSAVYLCASSLGGLSTDTQYFGPGTRLTVL.

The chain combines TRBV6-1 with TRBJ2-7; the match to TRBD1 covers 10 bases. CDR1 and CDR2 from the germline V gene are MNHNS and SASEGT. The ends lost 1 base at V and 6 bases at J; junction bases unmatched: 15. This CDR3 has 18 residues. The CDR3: CASSEVGVWDRGKVEQYF. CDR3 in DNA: TGTGCCAGCAGTGAAGTTGGTGTGTGGGACAGGGGTAAAGTCGAGCAGTACTTC.

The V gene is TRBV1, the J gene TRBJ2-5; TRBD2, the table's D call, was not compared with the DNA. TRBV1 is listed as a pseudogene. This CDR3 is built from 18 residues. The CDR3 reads CTSSPRGLAGGNQETQYF. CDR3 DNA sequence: TGCACCAGCAGCCCCCGGGGGCTAGCGGGGGGAAACCAAGAGACCCAGTACTTC.

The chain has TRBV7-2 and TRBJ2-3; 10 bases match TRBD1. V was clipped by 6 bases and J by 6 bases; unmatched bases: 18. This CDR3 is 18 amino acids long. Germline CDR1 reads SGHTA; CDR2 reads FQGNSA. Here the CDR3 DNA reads TGTGCCAGCAGGTTCAAAAGGGACAGGGGAGCTCGGGACGATACGCAGTATTTT. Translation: CASRFKRDRGARDDTQYF.

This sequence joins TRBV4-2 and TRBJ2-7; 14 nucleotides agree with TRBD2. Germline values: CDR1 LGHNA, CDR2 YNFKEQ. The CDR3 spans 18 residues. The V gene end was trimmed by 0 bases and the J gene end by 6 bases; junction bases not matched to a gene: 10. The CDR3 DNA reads TGTGCCAGCAGCCAAGATAGGACTAGCGGGAGGTCGGGCGGCGAGCAGTACTTC. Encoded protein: CASSQDRTSGRSGGEQYF.

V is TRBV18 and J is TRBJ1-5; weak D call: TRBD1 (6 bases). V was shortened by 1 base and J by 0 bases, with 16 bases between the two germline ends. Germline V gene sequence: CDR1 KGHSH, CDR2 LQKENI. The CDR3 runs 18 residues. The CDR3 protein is CASSPRGGVKYSNQPQHF. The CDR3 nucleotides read TGTGCCAGCTCACCACGAGGGGGAGTGAAATATAGCAATCAGCCCCAGCATTTT.